The 32 T cell receptor beta chains reported below all come from one sample, sequenced in a study of blood T cells in healthy people across ages. A J-beta primer mix and a sample-barcoded 5' primer were used in a second PCR of about 7 to 12 cycles. TCRdb redid the calling of the 5' RACE reads with MiXCR, one entry per CDR3 protein. The sample carries more than 650,000 distinct CDR3 sequences, around 25% recorded once. The same specimen was also included in a second study, on T cells of mothers and their children.

Sequenced input: blood. The receptor source for this set is a boy younger than 18 in good health.

This clonotype came up once. V is TRBV20-1 and J is TRBJ1-1; the D gene is possibly TRBD1 (5 bases). V shed 1 base and J shed 1 base, with 13 bases lying between them. The CDR3 length is 15 residues. Per the germline V gene, CDR1 is DFQATT and CDR2 is SNEGSKA (reference sequence). The CDR3 nucleotides read TGCAGTGCTAGAGGTTCCGGGACTTGGAACACTGAAGCTTTCTTT. It specifies CSARGSGTWNTEAFF.

With respect to this clonotype: This is likely a read error, given that the CDR3 carries no conserved phenylalanine or tryptophan at its end. The chain carries TRBV7-9 and TRBJ2-5; 8 positions match TRBD2. The CDR3 totals 15 residues. Trimming removed 4 bases from V and 4 bases from J; junction bases left unmatched: 8. From germline, CDR1 is SEHNR and CDR2 FQNEAQ (reference sequence). The CDR3 DNA sequence: TGTGCCAGCAGCTCCAGCGGGGGAGCAGTAGAGACCCAGTACGTC. This translates into CASSSSGGAVETQYV.

V gene TRBV6-5 combines with J gene TRBJ2-3, with D perhaps matching TRBD1 (6 bases). Trimming stripped 0 bases from V and 6 bases from J, with 25 bases between. The CDR3 spans 19 residues. CDR1 and CDR2 (germline): MNHEY, SVGAGI. The CDR3 nucleotides are TGTGCCAGCAGTTACTCGATCGAGGGCCGGGCAGGGGAATACGATACGCAGTATTTT. This gives the protein CASSYSIEGRAGEYDTQYF.

V is TRBV28 and J is TRBJ2-6, with D possibly matching TRBD2 (5 bases). The length of the CDR3 is 15 residues. Trimming pared 6 bases from V and 4 bases from J, leaving 13 bases between. Germline loops: CDR1 MDHEN, CDR2 SYDVKM. This chain's CDR3 is CASSPTGLGANVLTF. CDR3 DNA: TGTGCCAGCAGCCCCACGGGATTGGGGGCCAACGTCCTGACTTTC.

This chain connects TRBV29-1 to TRBJ2-3; the match to TRBD2 covers 9 bases. Germline V gene sequence: CDR1 SQVTM, CDR2 ANQGSEA. The J segment lost 1 base and the V segment lost 4 bases, leaving 0 bases of the junction unmatched. CDR3 length equals 13 residues. The CDR3 DNA reads TGCAGCGTTGTAGCGGGGGGCACAGATACGCAGTATTTT. Amino acid sequence: CSVVAGGTDTQYF.

The V call is TRBV5-1, the J call TRBJ1-1; 8 nucleotides match TRBD1. Germline CDR1 is SGHRS and CDR2 is YFSETQ. Unmatched junction bases numbered 7, after V lost 1 base and J lost 5 bases. The CDR3 is 15 amino acids. CDR3 DNA: TGCGCCAGCAGCTTGAGTGACAGGGGAGATACTGAAGCTTTCTTT. Translation: CASSLSDRGDTEAFF.

This clonotype was recorded a few times. The chain is built from TRBV5-5 and TRBJ1-4; D may be TRBD1 (6 bases). Germline values: CDR1 SGHKS, CDR2 YYEKEE (reference sequence). This CDR3 is built from 16 residues. V lost 4 bases to trimming and J lost 8 bases, with 21 bases between them. CDR3 loop: CASSLLTGSGVEKLFF. The DNA of the CDR3 is TGTGCCAGCAGCCTACTTACAGGGTCCGGAGTGGAAAAACTGTTTTTT.

The chain uses TRBV3-1 and TRBJ1-6, with 7 nucleotides matching TRBD1. The length of the CDR3 is 17 residues. Looked up from germline, CDR1 is LGHDT and CDR2 is YNNKEL (reference sequence). The V and J ends lost 8 bases and 8 bases, in that order; junction bases with no gene match: 18. This CDR3 reads CASADYMRAGGDSPLHF. CDR3 coding DNA: TGTGCCAGCGCAGACTACATGAGGGCAGGGGGTGATTCACCCCTCCACTTT.

The chain joins TRBV6-5 to TRBJ2-3; D is perhaps TRBD1 or TRBD2 (7 bases each). Germline values: CDR1 MNHEY, CDR2 SVGAGI. Trimming took 5 bases from V and 5 from J, leaving 14 bases between them. This CDR3 contains 14 residues. For the CDR3, the DNA is TGTGCCAGCAGTAGACAGGGAGGGGGAGATACGCAGTATTTT. Protein product: CASSRQGGGDTQYF.

CDR3 in amino acids: CASRGKFSGANVLTF. CDR3 nucleotides: TGTGCCAGCAGGGGAAAGTTCTCTGGGGCCAACGTCCTGACTTTC. The chain joins TRBV6-1 to TRBJ2-6; unclear D gene. Germline V lookup: CDR1 MNHNS, CDR2 SASEGT. The CDR3 is 15 amino acids. Trimming shortened V by 6 bases and J by 0 bases, and 9 bases separated the two germline ends.

J is TRBJ2-1 and V is TRBV7-3; unclear D gene. Per the germline V gene, CDR1 is SGHTA and CDR2 is FQGTGA. Trimming shortened V by 6 bases and J by 6 bases, and 12 bases separated the two germline ends. There are 13 residues in the CDR3. The CDR3 DNA sequence: TGTGCCAGCAGTTTCTCTGGGATCAATGAGCAGTTCTTC. It specifies CASSFSGINEQFF.

The chain couples TRBV20-1 to TRBJ2-7, with 8 bases that match TRBD1. The J call is in doubt because the DNA end fits TRBJ2-1 better. Germline assignment: CDR1 DFQATT and CDR2 SNEGSKA (reference sequence). The CDR3 spans 16 residues. The CDR3 spells CSAADFHRGSGDEQFF. CDR3 DNA sequence: TGCAGTGCCGCTGACTTTCACAGGGGGTCGGGGGATGAGCAGTTCTTC.

This clonotype was counted once. The gene calls are TRBV27 and TRBJ2-1; perhaps TRBD2 as D (5 bases). CDR1 MNHEY and CDR2 SMNVEV come from the germline V gene (reference sequence). The V end was cut by 3 bases, the J end by 4 bases, with 10 bases between. This CDR3 has 14 residues. Written as DNA, the CDR3 is TGTGCCAGCAGTTTCCGGGATTTGTACAATGAGCAGTTCTTC. Protein sequence: CASSFRDLYNEQFF.

This clonotype was seen a few times. This chain joins TRBV6-2 or TRBV6-3 and TRBJ1-2, with D perhaps TRBD1 (5 bases). This CDR3 is built from 13 residues. Per germline, CDR1 MNHEY and CDR2 SVGEGT. Trimming took off 4 bases at V and 0 bases at J, with 6 bases between the two ends. CDR3 bases: TGTGCCAGCAGTTCGGGGCCTAACTATGGCTACACCTTC. Protein sequence: CASSSGPNYGYTF.

This clonotype came up a few times. The V and J genes are TRBV7-9 and TRBJ1-2, with a tentative D call TRBD1 (5 bases). V dropped 1 base and J dropped 3 bases, with 12 bases sitting between them. CDR3 length: 15 amino acids. CDR1 SEHNR and CDR2 FQNEAQ come from the germline V gene (reference sequence). CDR3 in DNA: TGTGCCAGCAGCTTAGTTAAGGGGATTGACTATGGCTACACCTTC. It translates to CASSLVKGIDYGYTF.

This clonotype was picked up a small number of times. The chain joins TRBV3-1 to TRBJ2-7; D perhaps matches TRBD1 (5 bases). The CDR3 extends over 14 amino acids. Germline V lookup: CDR1 LGHDT, CDR2 YNNKEL (reference sequence). V lost 4 bases to trimming and J lost 3 bases, with 13 bases between them. The CDR3 coding sequence is TGTGCCAGCAGCCCGAACGGACAAAACTACGAGCAGTACTTC. This encodes CASSPNGQNYEQYF.

This clonotype appeared a few times. This CDR3 is CSAADEKLFF. In DNA, the CDR3 is TGCAGTGCGGCCGATGAAAAACTGTTTTTT. This sequence joins TRBV20-1 and TRBJ1-4, with no clear D. This CDR3 has 10 residues. The V and J ends lost 6 bases and 6 bases respectively, with 5 bases between them. Germline values: CDR1 DFQATT, CDR2 SNEGSKA (reference sequence).

CDR3 DNA: TGCGCCAGCAGCCTTCATCGGGGGGGCAAGGACACCGGGGAGCTGTTTTTT. Protein product: CASSLHRGGKDTGELFF. The J gene is TRBJ2-2, the V gene TRBV5-1, with 8 bases lining up with TRBD2. Germline CDR1 SGHRS, CDR2 YFSETQ. This CDR3 is built from 17 residues. Trimming cost V 4 bases and J 3 bases; bases outside gene matches: 11.

V gene TRBV5-6 combines with J gene TRBJ2-3, with D uncertain. V shed 4 bases and J shed 3 bases, with 12 bases lying between them. This CDR3 is built from 14 residues. Per germline, CDR1 SGHDT and CDR2 YYEEEE. In DNA, the CDR3 is TGTGCCAGCAGCCAAGACACCCGGACAGATACGCAGTATTTT. This translates into CASSQDTRTDTQYF.

V gene TRBV9 combines with J gene TRBJ2-3; possibly TRBD1 for D (6 bases). Germline lookup yields CDR1 SGDLS and CDR2 YYNGEE. The CDR3 sequence is 16 residues long. Trimming left V 0 bases short and J 4 bases short, with 15 bases between. This chain's CDR3 is CASSVAGGRVADTQYF. CDR3 DNA: TGTGCCAGCAGCGTAGCTGGGGGCAGGGTGGCAGATACGCAGTATTTT.

This clonotype showed up just a few times. This chain links TRBV20-1 with TRBJ1-1; D remains unclear. The CDR3 totals 13 residues. Trimming shortened V by 3 bases and J by 3 bases, and 11 bases separated the two germline ends. Per germline, CDR1 DFQATT and CDR2 SNEGSKA (reference sequence). CDR3 region: CSASWRLDTEAFF. CDR3 sequence (DNA): TGCAGTGCTAGCTGGCGGCTTGACACTGAAGCTTTCTTT.

J is TRBJ2-5 and V is TRBV7-9; possible D gene TRBD1, 5 bases. This CDR3 contains 14 residues. Trimming cost V 5 bases and J 0 bases, with 10 bases left between them. Per germline, CDR1 SEHNR and CDR2 FQNEAQ (reference sequence). The CDR3 sequence is CASSQDSDQETQYF. The CDR3 nucleotides read TGTGCCAGCAGCCAAGACAGTGACCAAGAGACCCAGTACTTC.

V gene TRBV6-6 combines with J gene TRBJ1-5; a weak D match, TRBD1 (5 bases). The CDR3 is made up of 13 amino acids. Germline-derived CDR1 and CDR2 are MNHNY and SVGAGI (reference sequence). V was clipped by 2 bases and J by 9 bases, with 11 bases between them. CDR3 region: CASSYVGDRPQHF. The CDR3 region has the DNA TGTGCCAGCAGTTACGTGGGGGATCGGCCCCAGCATTTT.

The V and J genes are TRBV11-2 and TRBJ1-2; D might be TRBD1 (6 bases). V was shortened by 3 bases and J by 8 bases, with 16 bases between the two germline ends. The germline CDR1 and CDR2 sequences are SGHAT and FQNNGV. This CDR3 has 14 residues. The CDR3 here is CASSLGHRISGYTF. CDR3 nucleotides: TGTGCCAGCAGCTTGGGACACCGTATATCCGGCTACACCTTC. Using reference TRBV11-2 and TRBJ1-2 for the parts outside the CDR3, the full variable domain is EAGVAQSPRYKIIEKRQSVAFWCNPISGHATLYWYQQILGQGPKLLIQFQNNGVVDDSQLPKDRFSAERLKGVDSTLKIQPAKLEDSAVYLCASSLGHRISGYTFGSGTRLTVV.

Only a few counts were recorded for this clonotype. The V and J genes are TRBV11-3 and TRBJ2-4, with 9 bases lining up with TRBD1. There are 18 residues in the CDR3. Trimming took 2 bases from V and 2 from J; bases not matched to a gene: 10. Germline loops: CDR1 SGHNT, CDR2 YENEEA. The CDR3 loop reads CASSLPQTGGVPKNIQYF. The CDR3 DNA reads as TGTGCCAGCAGCTTACCTCAGACAGGGGGAGTACCCAAAAACATTCAGTACTTC.

The CDR3 sequence: CASSPRTGFTDTQYF. The CDR3 DNA reads as TGTGCCAGCAGTCCCCGGACAGGGTTCACAGATACGCAGTATTTT. The chain combines TRBV12-3 or TRBV12-4 with TRBJ2-3; the match to TRBD1 covers 8 bases. V lost 5 bases, J lost 2 bases, and 6 bases stayed unmatched. This CDR3 is 15 amino acids long.

The CDR3 DNA reads TGTGCCAGCAGTGCCCCCCCGGGATTCAATGAGCAGTTCTTC. Amino acid sequence: CASSAPPGFNEQFF. The chain employs TRBV2 and TRBJ2-5; D may be TRBD2 (5 bases). The J call may be faulty, since TRBJ2-1 better matches the DNA end. Germline V gene data show CDR1 as SNHLY and CDR2 as FYNNEI. The CDR3 is 14 amino acids.

V usage is TRBV6-2 or TRBV6-3 and J usage is TRBJ2-7; 9 bases match TRBD2. This CDR3 is 13 amino acids long. Germline values: CDR1 MNHEY, CDR2 SVGEGT. Trimming took 6 bases from V and 8 from J; bases not matched to a gene: 8. The CDR3 DNA is TGTGCCAGCAGCCCAGCGGGGGGCTTGAAGCAGTACTTC. Protein product: CASSPAGGLKQYF.

The V gene is TRBV4-1, the J gene TRBJ2-1; D possibly corresponds to TRBD2 (6 bases). The V end lost 3 bases, the J end lost 0 bases, and 15 bases lay between the germline ends. Germline V gene lookup returns CDR1 MGHRA and CDR2 YSYEKL. The CDR3 consists of 17 residues. Here the CDR3 DNA reads TGCGCCAGCAGCCAGCTGAGGACTACTAGCTCCTACAATGAGCAGTTCTTC. Translated: CASSQLRTTSSYNEQFF.

This clonotype was counted only a few times. The chain recombines TRBV3-1 with TRBJ2-5; TRBD2 matches 16 bases. The CDR3 loop spans 14 amino acids. Germline CDR1 and CDR2: LGHDT and YNNKEL (reference sequence). With V trimmed by 10 bases and J by 5 bases, 4 bases remained unmatched. CDR3 sequence reads: CATGLAGGPETQYF. The CDR3, as DNA: TGTGCCACGGGACTAGCGGGGGGGCCTGAGACCCAGTACTTC.

This clonotype was observed at least ten times. V is TRBV4-2 and J is TRBJ2-5; D tentatively reads TRBD1 or TRBD2 (6 bases each). Trimming took 0 bases from V and 5 from J, leaving 13 bases between them. The V gene's germline CDR1 is LGHNA and CDR2 YNFKEQ. This CDR3 contains 15 residues. CDR3 sequence (DNA): TGTGCCAGCAGCCAAGAGGGCAGGGGAGGCGAGACCCAGTACTTC. Translating it yields CASSQEGRGGETQYF.

The genes are TRBV6-6 and TRBJ1-2, with 8 nucleotides matching TRBD1. In germline, CDR1 is MNHNY, CDR2 SVGAGI (reference sequence). Unmatched junction bases numbered 8, after V lost 0 bases and J lost 8 bases. The CDR3 has 15 residues. This chain's CDR3 is CASSYSSTGGRGYTF. The CDR3 DNA reads as TGTGCCAGCAGTTACTCGAGTACAGGGGGGAGAGGCTACACCTTC.